The T cell receptor beta chain described here comes from a study of T cells in Graves' hyperthyroidism and ophthalmopathy. The germline CDR1 and CDR2 sequences are MNHEY and SMNVEV (reference sequence). The CDR3 has 17 residues. Trimming took 0 bases from V and 0 from J, leaving 9 bases between them. RNA transcripts provided the source from which TCR beta CDR3 regions were amplified. HTBI primers were used for first-round RT-PCR of the TCR CDR3. Via MiXCR, TCRdb re-called the multiplex PCR reads, giving one row per CDR3 protein. This table holds around 690,000 distinct CDR3 sequences, around 21% found once.

The chain carries TRBV27 and TRBJ1-6; unclear D gene. The sequenced sample was blood. This receptor was obtained from a man aged 25 to 40 with Graves' ophthalmopathy. The CDR3 DNA sequence: TGTGCCAGCAGTTTATCCTCCACGAGCTCCTATAATTCACCCCTCCACTTT. Its translation is CASSLSSTSSYNSPLHF.